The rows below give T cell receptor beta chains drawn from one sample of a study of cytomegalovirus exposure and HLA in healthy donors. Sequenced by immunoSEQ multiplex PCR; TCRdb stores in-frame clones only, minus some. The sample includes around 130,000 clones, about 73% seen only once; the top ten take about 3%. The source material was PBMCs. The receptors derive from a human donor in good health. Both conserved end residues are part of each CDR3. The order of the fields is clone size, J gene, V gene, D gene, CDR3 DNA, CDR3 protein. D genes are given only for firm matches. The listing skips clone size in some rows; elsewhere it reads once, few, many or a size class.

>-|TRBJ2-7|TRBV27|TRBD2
TGTGCCAGCAGAGGAAGTAGCGGGAACCGCTACGAGCAGTACTTC
CASRGSSGNRYEQYF
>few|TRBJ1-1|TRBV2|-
TGTGCCAGCAGCCCCAACGTCGGAGGAGCTTTCTTT
CASSPNVGGAFF
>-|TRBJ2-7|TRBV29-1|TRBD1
TGCAGCGTTGGACAGGGTTTCAACGAGCAGTACTTC
CSVGQGFNEQYF
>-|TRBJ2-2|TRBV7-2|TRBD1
TGTGCCAGCAGCTCCAGACCGGGACAGGGGGCAGGGGCCGGGGAGCTGTTTTTT
CASSSRPGQGAGAGELFF
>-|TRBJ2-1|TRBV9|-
TGTGCCAGCAGCGTAGCTAGTACGTATCTTTACAATGAGCAGTTCTTC
CASSVASTYLYNEQFF
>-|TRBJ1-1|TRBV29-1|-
TGCAGCGCTAGAGGGGGTGGTCACACTGAAGCTTTCTTT
CSARGGGHTEAFF
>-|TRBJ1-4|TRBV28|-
TGTGCCAGCAGTTTGTTAAAGGGGGATGAAAAACTGTTTTTT
CASSLLKGDEKLFF
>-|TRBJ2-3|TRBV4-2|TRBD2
TGTGCCAGCAGCCGCAGCGGTAGCGGGGGGTCTGATACGCAGTATTTT
CASSRSGSGGSDTQYF
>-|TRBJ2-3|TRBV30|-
TGTGCCTGGGACGACAGCCCGCGTCTTGATACGCAGTATTTT
CAWDDSPRLDTQYF
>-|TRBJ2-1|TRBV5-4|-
TGTGCCAGCAGCTCCCGGGACTCCAATGAGCAGTTCTTC
CASSSRDSNEQFF
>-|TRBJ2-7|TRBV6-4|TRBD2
TGTGCCAGCAGTGACAGAGGCCGGACTAGCGGGGTGCCTGCCTACGAGCAGTACTTC
CASSDRGRTSGVPAYEQYF
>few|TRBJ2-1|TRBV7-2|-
TGTGCCAGCAGCCTGCCGGGGAGATACAATGAGCAGTTCTTC
CASSLPGRYNEQFF
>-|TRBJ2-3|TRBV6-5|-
TGTGCCAGCAGAAAGCGGTACCTTAGCACAGATACGCAGTATTTT
CASRKRYLSTDTQYF
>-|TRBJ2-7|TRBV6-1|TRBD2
TGTGCCAGCAGTGAAGGGACTAGGGCCTACGAGCAGTACTTC
CASSEGTRAYEQYF
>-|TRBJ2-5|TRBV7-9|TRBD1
TGTGCCAGCAGCAAACGACAGGGGGCGAGGGAGACCCAGTACTTC
CASSKRQGARETQYF
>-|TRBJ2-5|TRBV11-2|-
TGTGCCAGCAACCGACCAGGCCCTGAGACCCAGTACTTC
CASNRPGPETQYF
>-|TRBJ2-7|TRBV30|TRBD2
TGTGCCTGGAATAGCGGGGGAAGTACCTACGAGCAGTACTTC
CAWNSGGSTYEQYF
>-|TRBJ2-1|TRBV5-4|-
TGTGCCAGCAGCAAGACCACTGGGTGGAGCAATGAGCAGTTCTTC
CASSKTTGWSNEQFF
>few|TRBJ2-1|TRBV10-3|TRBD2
TGTGCCATCAGTGACCCACAAGGGATAGCGGGTAGCTCCTACAATGAGCAGTTCTTC
CAISDPQGIAGSSYNEQFF
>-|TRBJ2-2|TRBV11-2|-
TGTGCCAGCAGCTTGGCGGGGTGGGGAACCGGGGAGCTGTTTTTT
CASSLAGWGTGELFF
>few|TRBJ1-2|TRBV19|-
TGTGCCAGTAGTACGATTTTTTTGGGGCCGAGTAACTATGGCTACACCTTC
CASSTIFLGPSNYGYTF
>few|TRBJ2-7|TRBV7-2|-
TGTGCCAGCAGCTACGACAGGCCCAGTATCTACGAGCAGTACTTC
CASSYDRPSIYEQYF
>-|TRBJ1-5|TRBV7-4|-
TGTGCCAGCAGCTTTCTGTTCAACCACAGGGAAATCGGTCAGCCCCAGCATTTT
CASSFLFNHREIGQPQHF
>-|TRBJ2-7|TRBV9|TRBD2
TGTGCCAGCAGCGTAGGGACTAGCGGGTTTACCTACGAGCAGTACTTC
CASSVGTSGFTYEQYF
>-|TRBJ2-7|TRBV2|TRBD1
TGTGCCAGCAGGGACAGGGTCTACGAGCAGTACTTC
CASRDRVYEQYF
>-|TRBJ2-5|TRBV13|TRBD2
TGTGCCAGCAGCTTGTCGCTAGCGGGACCTTCCCCGCCCACACAAGAGACCCAGTACTTC
CASSLSLAGPSPPTQETQYF
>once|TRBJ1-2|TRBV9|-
TGTGCCAGCAGCGTGTACAGGGACGGGCGGCGTGGCTACACCTTC
CASSVYRDGRRGYTF
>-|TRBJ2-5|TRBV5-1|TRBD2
TGCGCCAGCAGCCGAGGCGGTGGTATAGCGGGAGTGGTAGAGACCCAGTACTTC
CASSRGGGIAGVVETQYF
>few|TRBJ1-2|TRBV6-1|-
TGTGCCAGCAACCATGGGAGGGGAGACTATGGCTACACCTTC
CASNHGRGDYGYTF
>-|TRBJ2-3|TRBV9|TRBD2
TGTGCCAGCAGCGTAGCTCCCTGGGTGCGTCCTAGCGGGGACACAGATACGCAGTATTTT
CASSVAPWVRPSGDTDTQYF
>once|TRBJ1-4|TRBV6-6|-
TGTGCCAGCAATATACAGGGATCAAGCGAAAAACTGTTTTTT
CASNIQGSSEKLFF
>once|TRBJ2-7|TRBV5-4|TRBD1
TGTGCCAGCAGCTTGGGAGGGACAGTAAGCTCCTACGAGCAGTACTTC
CASSLGGTVSSYEQYF
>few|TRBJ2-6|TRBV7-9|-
TGTGCCAGCAGCTTACGCCCGGTTCACTCTGGGGCCAACGTCCTGACTTTC
CASSLRPVHSGANVLTF
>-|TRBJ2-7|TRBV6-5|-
TGTGCCAGCCGGCGGGGCGGGCGATACGAGCAGTACTTC
CASRRGGRYEQYF
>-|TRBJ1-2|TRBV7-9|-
TGTGCCAGCAGCTTAAATGAGAGGCCGACCGGCTACACCTTC
CASSLNERPTGYTF
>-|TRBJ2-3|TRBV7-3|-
TGTGCCAGCACGTTGGGAGGGGGGACAGATACGCAGTATTTT
CASTLGGGTDTQYF
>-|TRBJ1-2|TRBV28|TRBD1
TGTGCCAGCAGTTTAGCGCCGACAGGGGTAGGGTATGGCTACACCTTC
CASSLAPTGVGYGYTF
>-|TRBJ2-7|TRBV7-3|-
TGTGCCAGCAGCCCGAGTCCGGGGTACGAGCAGTACTTC
CASSPSPGYEQYF
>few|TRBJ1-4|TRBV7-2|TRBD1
TGTGCCAGCAGCAAACAGGGGGGAACTAATGAAAAACTGTTTTTT
CASSKQGGTNEKLFF
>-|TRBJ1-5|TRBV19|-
TGTGCCAGTAGTTTCTCCAAACCCGGGACAACGTGGAATCAGCCCCAGCATTTT
CASSFSKPGTTWNQPQHF
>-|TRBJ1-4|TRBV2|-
TGTGCCAGCAGTCAAAGCGCACAGGGCTATGAAAAACTGTTTTTT
CASSQSAQGYEKLFF
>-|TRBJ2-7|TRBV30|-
TGTGCCTGGAGTGTACTGTGGCCAGGGAATGGCGAGCAGTACTTC
CAWSVLWPGNGEQYF
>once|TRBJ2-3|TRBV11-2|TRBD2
TGTGCCAGCAGCCCCCAAGCGGGAGGGTCAGATACGCAGTATTTT
CASSPQAGGSDTQYF
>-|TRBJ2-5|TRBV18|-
TGTGCCAGCTCACCACCCATGGAGACCCAGTACTTC
CASSPPMETQYF
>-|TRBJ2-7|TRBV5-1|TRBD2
TGCGCCAGCAGCTTAGCGGGAGCTGTCCACGAGCAGTACTTC
CASSLAGAVHEQYF
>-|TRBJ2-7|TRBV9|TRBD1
TGTGCCAGCAGCCTCGGGACAGGGCACTCCTACGAGCAGTACTTC
CASSLGTGHSYEQYF
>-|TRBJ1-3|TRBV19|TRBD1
TGTGCCAGTAGTCCCCGTAGGGGGCCTGGAAACACCATATATTTT
CASSPRRGPGNTIYF
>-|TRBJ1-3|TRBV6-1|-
TGTGCCAGCAGTGGAGGGGGAGGAAACACCATATATTTT
CASSGGGGNTIYF
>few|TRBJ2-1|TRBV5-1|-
TGCGCCAGCAGCATCCCCTCCTTCTCCTACAATGAGCAGTTCTTC
CASSIPSFSYNEQFF
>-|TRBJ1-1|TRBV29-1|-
TGCAGCGTGGGAAAGACAGCCATGAACACTGAAGCTTTCTTT
CSVGKTAMNTEAFF
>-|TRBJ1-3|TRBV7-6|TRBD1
TGTGCCAGCAGCCTCGGGACAGTCGGAAACACCATATATTTT
CASSLGTVGNTIYF
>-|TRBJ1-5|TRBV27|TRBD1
TGTGCCAGCAGTATCTGGACAGGACCGGCGGTATATAGCAATCAGCCCCAGCATTTT
CASSIWTGPAVYSNQPQHF
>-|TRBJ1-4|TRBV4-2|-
TGTGCCAGCAGCCAAGATGGGGGGGCTGGTAATGAAAAACTGTTTTTT
CASSQDGGAGNEKLFF
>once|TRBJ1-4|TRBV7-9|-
TGTTCCAGCAGCGTCAATCCGGGGGAAAAACTGTTTTTT
CSSSVNPGEKLFF
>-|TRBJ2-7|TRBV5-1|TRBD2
TGCGCCAGCAGCTTGTCGGGGGGCTCCTACGAGCAGTACTTC
CASSLSGGSYEQYF
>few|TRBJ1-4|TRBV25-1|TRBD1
TGTGCCAGCCACAGGGGCACTAATGAAAAACTGTTTTTT
CASHRGTNEKLFF
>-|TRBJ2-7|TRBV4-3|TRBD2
TGCGCCAGCAGCCAAGATCGGGGGGACCTCTACGAGCAGTACTTC
CASSQDRGDLYEQYF